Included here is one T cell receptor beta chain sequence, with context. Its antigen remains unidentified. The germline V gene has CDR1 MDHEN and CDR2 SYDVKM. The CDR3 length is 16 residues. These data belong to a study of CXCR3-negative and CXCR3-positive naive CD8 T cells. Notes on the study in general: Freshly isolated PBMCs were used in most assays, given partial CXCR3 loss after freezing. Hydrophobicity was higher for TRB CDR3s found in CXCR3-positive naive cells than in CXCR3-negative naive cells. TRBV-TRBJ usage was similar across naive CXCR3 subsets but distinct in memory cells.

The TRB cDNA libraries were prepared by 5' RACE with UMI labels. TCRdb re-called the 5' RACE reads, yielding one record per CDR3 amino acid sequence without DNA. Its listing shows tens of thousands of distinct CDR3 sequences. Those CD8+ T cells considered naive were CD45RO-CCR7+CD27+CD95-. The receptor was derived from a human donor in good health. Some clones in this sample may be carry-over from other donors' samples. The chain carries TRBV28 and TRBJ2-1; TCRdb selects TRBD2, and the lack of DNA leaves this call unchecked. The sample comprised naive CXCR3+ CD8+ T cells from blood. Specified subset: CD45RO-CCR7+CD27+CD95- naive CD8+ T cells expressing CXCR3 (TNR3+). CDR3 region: CASSLAGLVRFNEQFF.